The 29 T cell receptor beta chains reported below all come from one sample, sequenced in a study of early T cells in non-severe SARS-CoV-2 infection. TCRdb used MiXCR to reprocess the 5' RACE reads, holding one entry per CDR3 protein. The repertoire holds some 61,000 distinct CDR3 sequences, about 10% seen once, with 4.5% to 5.5% in the top ten. Sequencing used whole blood. These receptors were taken from an adult who was a healthcare worker with PCR-confirmed SARS-CoV-2 infection or an uninfected control (not recorded which).

Many counts were recorded for this clonotype. The CDR3 loop is CSAWTGVNYEQYF. CDR3 coding DNA: TGCAGTGCCTGGACAGGGGTTAACTACGAGCAGTACTTC. This chain uses TRBV20-1 with TRBJ2-7, with 9 bases that match TRBD1. The CDR3 consists of 13 residues. Germline V gives CDR1 DFQATT, CDR2 SNEGSKA (reference sequence). The junction had 6 bases not matched to a gene; V was cut back by 6 bases and J by 3 bases.

This clonotype was observed many times. The chain is built from TRBV20-1 and TRBJ1-1; 7 bases match TRBD1. The trim removed 5 bases at V and 4 bases at J, leaving 7 bases unmatched. From germline, CDR1 is DFQATT and CDR2 SNEGSKA (reference sequence). This CDR3 comprises 13 residues. The CDR3 sequence is CSAAQGWSTEAFF. As DNA, the CDR3 is TGCAGTGCTGCACAGGGGTGGAGCACTGAAGCTTTCTTT.

In this sample, this clonotype turned up many times. The rearrangement joins TRBV6-5 to TRBJ2-3; 8 bases map to TRBD1. Trimming took 5 bases from V and 5 from J; bases not matched to a gene: 6. The CDR3 totals 14 residues. CDR1 and CDR2 (germline): MNHEY, SVGAGI. The CDR3 loop reads CASSHGQGKDTQYF. The CDR3 nucleotides are TGTGCCAGCAGTCATGGACAGGGAAAAGATACGCAGTATTTT.

J is TRBJ1-3 and V is TRBV6-5; D gene ambiguous. V was clipped by 4 bases and J by 0 bases, with 10 bases between them. CDR3 size: 15 residues. CDR1 and CDR2 (germline): MNHEY, SVGAGI. CDR3 bases: TGTGCCAGCAGTTCCCGGCGTATCTCTGGAAACACCATATATTTT. It encodes CASSSRRISGNTIYF.

The J gene is TRBJ2-2, the V gene TRBV5-5; unclear D gene. The length of the CDR3 is 15 residues. V lost 1 base to trimming and J lost 3 bases, with 10 bases between them. Germline V CDR1 and CDR2: SGHKS, YYEKEE (reference sequence). The CDR3 DNA reads as TGTGCCAGCAGCTTGCTTAGACGGGACACCGGGGAGCTGTTTTTT. Residues: CASSLLRRDTGELFF.

This clonotype has ten or more counts. The rearrangement joins TRBV11-2 to TRBJ1-1; TRBD1 is a possible D gene (6 bases). Trimming took 0 bases from V and 5 from J, leaving 13 bases between them. The CDR3 covers 15 residues. Per germline, CDR1 SGHAT and CDR2 FQNNGV. The CDR3 DNA sequence: TGTGCCAGCAGCTTAGAAGCGGGGGCTAGGACTGAAGCTTTCTTT. Translating gives CASSLEAGARTEAFF.

This clonotype has only one observation. The V and J genes are TRBV7-8 and TRBJ2-1, with D possibly called TRBD1 or TRBD2 (6 bases each). Trimming shortened V by 1 base and J by 7 bases, and 14 bases separated the two germline ends. The CDR3 extends over 15 amino acids. Per germline, CDR1 SGHVS and CDR2 FQNEAQ. In DNA, the CDR3 is TGTGCCAGCAGCTTAGGAGGGGGGTCTCGGAATGAGCAGTTCTTC. It codes for CASSLGGGSRNEQFF.

There are many counts of this clonotype. The J gene is TRBJ2-7, the V gene TRBV4-1; TRBD1 is a possible D gene (6 bases). Germline CDR1 and CDR2: MGHRA and YSYEKL. The CDR3 contains 16 residues. V was shortened by 0 bases and J by 2 bases, with 14 bases between the two germline ends. The CDR3 reads CASSQDSTGSTYEQYF. CDR3 in DNA: TGCGCCAGCAGCCAAGATTCGACAGGTTCCACCTACGAGCAGTACTTC.

This clonotype was seen at least ten times. The rearrangement links TRBV5-1 to TRBJ2-1; D may be TRBD1 (6 bases). Germline assignment: CDR1 SGHRS and CDR2 YFSETQ. V was trimmed by 3 bases and J by 7 bases, leaving 14 bases between them. The CDR3 contains 14 residues. The CDR3 DNA follows: TGCGCCAGCAGCTCGGGACAAGGGGGTAATGAGCAGTTCTTC. It translates to CASSSGQGGNEQFF.

This clonotype was counted ten times or more. J is TRBJ2-1 and V is TRBV5-1; D remains unclear. Germline loops: CDR1 SGHRS, CDR2 YFSETQ. The length of the CDR3 is 16 residues. The ends were cut back, 1 base at V and 12 bases at J, with 23 bases in the middle. The CDR3 region is CASSLTTPATLIGQFF. CDR3 coding DNA: TGCGCCAGCAGCTTGACTACCCCCGCGACCTTAATCGGGCAGTTCTTC.

The sample holds many counts of this clonotype. V usage is TRBV11-3 and J usage is TRBJ2-2; D gene uncertain. The germline gives CDR1 SGHNT, CDR2 YENEEA. V gave up 1 base and J gave up 2 bases, with 8 bases separating them. CDR3 length: 15 amino acids. DNA of the CDR3: TGTGCCAGCAGCTTAGGCCAGTTAAACACCGGGGAGCTGTTTTTT. Protein product: CASSLGQLNTGELFF.

The V call is TRBV25-1, the J call TRBJ1-2; possible D gene TRBD1, 5 bases. Germline-derived CDR1 and CDR2 are MGHDK and SYGVNS. The CDR3 totals 13 residues. The germline V and J ends were trimmed by 6 bases and 5 bases, with 13 bases remaining between them. In DNA, the CDR3 is TGTGCCAGCAGGGGGGACGGAAAGTATGGCTACACCTTC. Translation: CASRGDGKYGYTF.

The table lists this clonotype with many counts. This chain joins TRBV20-1 and TRBJ1-5; D possibly corresponds to TRBD1 (5 bases). V was pared by 2 bases and J by 5 bases, with 10 bases between. The CDR3 totals 13 residues. Germline V CDR1 and CDR2: DFQATT, SNEGSKA (reference sequence). For the CDR3, the DNA is TGCAGTGCTAGAACCCAGGGAGATCAGCCCCAGCATTTT. Residues: CSARTQGDQPQHF.

The chain has TRBV7-2 and TRBJ1-2, with D hard to call. The CDR3 has 15 amino acids. The V end lost 4 bases, the J end lost 5 bases, and 17 bases lay between the germline ends. CDR1 is SGHTA and CDR2 is FQGNSA in the germline V gene. CDR3 loop: CASSSAPRATYGYTF. In DNA form, the CDR3 reads TGTGCCAGCAGCTCTGCTCCCCGGGCCACATATGGCTACACCTTC.

This clonotype has only a few counts. This sequence joins TRBV5-1 and TRBJ2-7; tentatively, D is TRBD2 (6 bases). Trimming took 3 bases from V and 3 from J, leaving 13 bases between them. Germline V gene data show CDR1 as SGHRS and CDR2 as YFSETQ. The CDR3 totals 14 residues. Written as DNA, the CDR3 is TGCGCCAGCAGCTACGTGGGGGGTGACTACGAGCAGTACTTC. The encoded protein is CASSYVGGDYEQYF.

This sequence joins TRBV27 and TRBJ2-5; tentatively, D is TRBD2 (7 bases). The germline V and J ends were trimmed by 4 bases and 7 bases, with 16 bases remaining between them. CDR3 length equals 14 residues. Looked up from germline, CDR1 is MNHEY and CDR2 is SMNVEV (reference sequence). The CDR3 protein is CASSWRGQDGTQYF. CDR3 bases: TGTGCCAGCAGTTGGCGGGGGCAAGATGGGACCCAGTACTTC.

V is TRBV5-1 and J is TRBJ1-6, with 7 nucleotides matching TRBD1. From germline, CDR1 is SGHRS and CDR2 YFSETQ. V trimming: 1 base; J trimming: 10 bases; junction bases outside the gene matches: 5. The CDR3 covers 14 residues. In DNA, the CDR3 is TGCGCCAGCAGCTTGACAGGGGAAGCATCACCCCTCCACTTT. This translates into CASSLTGEASPLHF.

This clonotype was seen many times. Mismatch with germline at one junction end may stem from a read error. J is TRBJ1-1 and V is TRBV9; 8 nucleotides agree with TRBD1. Germline V gene lookup returns CDR1 SGDLS and CDR2 YYNGEE. The CDR3 extends over 14 amino acids. This CDR3 is CASSPGQVKTEAFF. In DNA form, the CDR3 reads TGTGCCAGCAGCCCGGGACAGGTGAAAACTGAAGCTTTCTTT.

This clonotype was recorded at least ten times. This chain links TRBV10-3 with TRBJ1-2; possible D gene TRBD1, 6 bases. Deletions cut 4 bases from V and 5 bases from J, with 17 bases between. CDR1 is ENHRY and CDR2 is SYGVKD in the germline V gene. This CDR3 has 15 amino acids. The CDR3: CAISVERGLNYGYTF. CDR3 coding DNA: TGTGCCATCAGTGTTGAACGGGGGCTTAATTATGGCTACACCTTC.

This clonotype was observed many times. The chain has TRBV6-2 or TRBV6-3 and TRBJ1-1; TRBD1 matches 7 bases. The CDR3 has 15 amino acids. The germline V gene has CDR1 MNHEY and CDR2 SVGEGT. The V segment lost 2 bases and the J segment 7 bases; nucleotides outside the gene matches: 10. In DNA, the CDR3 is TGTGCCAGCAGTTACGGGTTCAGGGGGTACAGTGAAGCTTTCTTT. Protein sequence: CASSYGFRGYSEAFF.

This chain joins TRBV7-2 and TRBJ2-2, with D possibly being TRBD1 (5 bases). The germline CDR1 and CDR2 sequences are SGHTA and FQGNSA. V was shortened by 6 bases and J by 5 bases, with 13 bases between the two germline ends. CDR3 size: 14 residues. The CDR3: CASRLDGATGELFF. The CDR3 DNA is TGTGCCAGCAGACTTGATGGGGCGACCGGGGAGCTGTTTTTT.

This clonotype appeared many times. The chain couples TRBV5-4 to TRBJ2-5, with TRBD1 matching over 8 bases. This CDR3 region has 15 residues. V shed 4 bases and J 2 bases; nucleotides not matched to a gene: 7. Germline V gives CDR1 SGHNT, CDR2 YYREEE (reference sequence). CDR3 nucleotides: TGTGCCAGCAGCACCGGGACAGGCCAACAAGAGACCCAGTACTTC. It specifies CASSTGTGQQETQYF.

The chain joins TRBV4-3 to TRBJ2-3; unclear D gene. CDR1 LGHNA and CDR2 YSLEER come from the germline V gene. CDR3 length: 17 residues. Trimming took off 1 base at V and 2 bases at J, with 16 bases between the two ends. The CDR3 here is CASSQGPSRRYTDTQYF. The CDR3 DNA reads as TGCGCCAGCAGCCAAGGCCCGTCTAGGAGATACACAGATACGCAGTATTTT.

This chain links TRBV6-2 or TRBV6-3 with TRBJ1-2, with 7 bases identical to TRBD1. Germline values: CDR1 MNHEY, CDR2 SVGEGT. The ends lost 2 bases at V and 3 bases at J; junction bases unmatched: 6. This CDR3 comprises 15 residues. CDR3 sequence: CASSYGPQGDYGYTF. DNA for the CDR3: TGTGCCAGCAGTTACGGTCCGCAGGGGGACTATGGCTACACCTTC.

This clonotype has a single count. A much larger clone differs from this one at a single base, so this may be a read error. The V and J genes are TRBV6-2 or TRBV6-3 and TRBJ1-6, with TRBD1 identical over 7 bases. This CDR3 spans 13 amino acids. From germline, CDR1 is MNHEY and CDR2 SVGEGT. CDR3 bases: TGTGTCAGCACAAGGGGGCATAATTCACCCCTCCACTTT. Its translation is CVSTRGHNSPLHF.

This chain links TRBV14 with TRBJ2-3, with 13 bases that match TRBD2. The ends lost 0 bases at V and 1 base at J; junction bases unmatched: 16. The CDR3 runs to 22 residues. The V gene's germline CDR1 is SGHDN and CDR2 FVKESK. The CDR3 nucleotides read TGTGCCAGCAGCCAAGATCTGTCCGGGACTAGCGGGAAGCTGGGCGGCACAGATACGCAGTATTTT. It codes for CASSQDLSGTSGKLGGTDTQYF.

This clonotype has at least ten counts. The chain carries TRBV12-3 or TRBV12-4 and TRBJ2-5; D remains unclear. CDR3 size: 13 residues. V lost 2 bases and J 5 bases, leaving 9 bases between the germline ends. The CDR3 nucleotides read TGTGCCAGCAGTTTAAAACGGCGGGAGACCCAGTACTTC. It specifies CASSLKRRETQYF.

This clonotype was counted at least ten times. This sequence joins TRBV5-1 and TRBJ2-5, with D possibly being TRBD1 or TRBD2 (5 bases each). The CDR3 is 13 residues long. The V and J ends lost 3 bases and 9 bases respectively, with 15 bases between them. Germline V gene sequence: CDR1 SGHRS, CDR2 YFSETQ. CDR3 in amino acids: CASSSGPRAAQYF. CDR3 DNA: TGCGCCAGCAGCTCGGGGCCCCGGGCGGCCCAGTACTTC.

This clonotype was recorded at least ten times. The CDR3 DNA is TGTGCCAGCAGCTTGGATTGGGCGGGCACAGATACGCAGTATTTT. It yields the protein CASSLDWAGTDTQYF. The chain joins TRBV5-4 to TRBJ2-3; D ambiguous. The CDR3 totals 15 residues. V lost 0 bases and J 1 base, leaving 9 bases between the germline ends. Looked up from germline, CDR1 is SGHNT and CDR2 is YYREEE (reference sequence).